Below, 18 T cell receptor beta chains from the same sample are listed, as sequenced in a study of cytomegalovirus exposure and HLA in healthy donors. The PCR employed 60 Vbeta primers together with 13 Jbeta primers. Clones were sequenced by immunoSEQ multiplex PCR, and TCRdb holds only the in-frame ones, with some missing. Its table lists 150,000 or so clones. The specimen was PBMCs. These receptors all come from a middle-aged woman in good health and CMV-seropositive.

V usage is TRBV29-1 and J usage is TRBJ2-5; D not resolved. With 2 bases removed from V and 5 bases from J, the gap between germline ends came to 3 bases. CDR1 and CDR2 (germline): SQVTM, ANQGSEA. This CDR3 contains 10 residues. This CDR3 reads CSVERETQYF. CDR3 in DNA: TGCAGCGTTGAACGGGAGACCCAGTACTTC.

The chain has TRBV30 and TRBJ1-5; D ambiguous. The CDR3 runs to 13 residues. The V end lost 2 bases, the J end lost 5 bases, and 10 bases lay between the germline ends. Germline-derived CDR1 and CDR2 are GTSNPN and SVGIG (reference sequence). The CDR3, as DNA: TGTGCCTGGAGTCTTACAGACGATCAGCCCCAGCATTTT. Residues: CAWSLTDDQPQHF.

The V call is TRBV29-1, the J call TRBJ2-5; 8 bases agree with TRBD2. Trimming took 6 bases from V and 5 from J; bases not matched to a gene: 14. Germline assignment: CDR1 SQVTM and CDR2 ANQGSEA. CDR3 length: 15 amino acids. The CDR3 sequence: CSVEFGRAPGETQYF. In DNA, the CDR3 is TGCAGCGTGGAATTCGGGAGGGCGCCCGGGGAGACCCAGTACTTC.

The chain joins TRBV5-4 to TRBJ2-5, with 7 bases lining up with TRBD1. CDR1 is SGHNT, CDR2 YYREEE, per germline (reference sequence). Trimming took 4 bases from V and 5 from J; bases not matched to a gene: 8. The CDR3 loop spans 14 amino acids. CDR3 sequence (DNA): TGTGCCAGCAGCCAGAAAACAGGGGCCGAGACCCAGTACTTC. Amino acids: CASSQKTGAETQYF. Supplemented by reference TRBV5-4 and TRBJ2-5, the full variable domain reads ETGVTQSPTHLIKTRGQQVTLRCSSQSGHNTVSWYQQALGQGPQFIFQYYREEENGRGNFPPRFSGLQFPNYSSELNVNALELDDSALYLCASSQKTGAETQYFGPGTRLLVL.

The V gene is TRBV7-2, the J gene TRBJ2-3; the D gene is possibly TRBD2 (5 bases). V was cut by 5 bases and J by 4 bases, with 16 bases left in between. The CDR3 runs to 15 residues. The germline gives CDR1 SGHTA, CDR2 FQGNSA. The CDR3 DNA sequence: TGTGCCAGCAGCCCCGCCCGGACTGTCCCAGATACGCAGTATTTT. Translated, it gives CASSPARTVPDTQYF.

This chain uses TRBV18 with TRBJ2-2; D may be TRBD2 (5 bases). This CDR3 comprises 14 residues. With 4 bases removed from V and 4 bases from J, the gap between germline ends came to 10 bases. CDR1 and CDR2 from the germline V gene are KGHSH and LQKENI. CDR3 nucleotides: TGTGCCAGCTCACTCCCAGGAGGCACCGGGGAGCTGTTTTTT. This sequence encodes CASSLPGGTGELFF.

The chain recombines TRBV5-1 with TRBJ1-4; 11 nucleotides align to TRBD1. The CDR3 runs to 16 residues. V lost 3 bases, J lost 12 bases, and 13 bases stayed unmatched. Germline CDR1 and CDR2: SGHRS and YFSETQ. The CDR3 region is CASSSISGTGGAELFF. The CDR3 nucleotides read TGCGCCAGCAGCTCGATATCCGGGACAGGGGGAGCTGAACTGTTTTTT.

The CDR3 sequence is CASSLADLDGYTF. CDR3 in DNA: TGTGCCAGCAGCTTAGCTGACTTGGATGGCTACACCTTC. This sequence joins TRBV7-9 and TRBJ1-2; D remains unclear. This CDR3 region has 13 residues. Germline loops: CDR1 SEHNR, CDR2 FQNEAQ (reference sequence). With 0 bases removed from V and 6 bases from J, the gap between germline ends came to 8 bases.

This rearrangement joins TRBV13 to TRBJ2-7; D is uncertain. Trimming pared 0 bases from V and 3 bases from J, leaving 6 bases between. Germline CDR1 is PRHDT and CDR2 is FYEKMQ (reference sequence). The CDR3 runs to 13 residues. The CDR3 reads CASSLGLNYEQYF. CDR3 sequence (DNA): TGTGCCAGCAGCTTAGGACTCAACTACGAGCAGTACTTC.

The chain has TRBV6-1 and TRBJ1-1; TRBD1 matches at 8 bases. The CDR3 runs to 14 residues. Germline V lookup: CDR1 MNHNS, CDR2 SASEGT. The ends lost 6 bases at V and 5 bases at J; junction bases unmatched: 8. The CDR3 is CASRGTGGGTEAFF. CDR3 nucleotide sequence: TGTGCCAGCAGAGGCACAGGGGGTGGGACTGAAGCTTTCTTT.

This chain connects TRBV25-1 to TRBJ2-7; D possibly corresponds to TRBD1 (5 bases). Germline loops: CDR1 MGHDK, CDR2 SYGVNS. V was shortened by 5 bases and J by 4 bases, with 9 bases between the two germline ends. The CDR3 consists of 12 residues. This CDR3 reads CASSSTGYEQYF. The CDR3 bases are TGTGCCAGCAGTTCAACAGGATACGAGCAGTACTTC.

V gene TRBV5-1 combines with J gene TRBJ2-7, with a possible D match to TRBD2 (6 bases). Trimming removed 0 bases from V and 2 bases from J, with 9 bases in between. In germline, CDR1 is SGHRS, CDR2 YFSETQ. This CDR3 region has 14 residues. CDR3 nucleotides: TGCGCCAGCAGCTTGGCTGCGGGGACCTACGAGCAGTACTTC. Residues: CASSLAAGTYEQYF.

The chain joins TRBV11-3 to TRBJ2-3; TRBD2 matches 8 bases. V trimming: 2 bases; J trimming: 6 bases; junction bases outside the gene matches: 7. The CDR3 length is 15 residues. From germline, CDR1 is SGHNT and CDR2 YENEEA. The CDR3 loop is CASSLMAGGEDTQYF. CDR3 bases: TGTGCCAGCAGCTTAATGGCGGGAGGAGAGGATACGCAGTATTTT.

The J gene is TRBJ2-1, the V gene TRBV25-1; D perhaps matches TRBD2 (6 bases). There are 14 residues in the CDR3. Germline CDR1 and CDR2: MGHDK and SYGVNS. The V gene lost 1 base and the J gene lost 12 bases, with 16 bases spanning the gap. In DNA form, the CDR3 reads TGTGCCAGCAGTGAATTCGGTAGCGGAGGAGGGCAGTTCTTC. It encodes CASSEFGSGGGQFF.

The J gene is TRBJ1-2, the V gene TRBV25-1; 7 bases agree with TRBD1. V lost 3 bases and J lost 2; bases outside the gene matches: 9. CDR1 MGHDK and CDR2 SYGVNS come from the germline V gene. This CDR3 is 16 amino acids long. The CDR3 region has the DNA TGTGCCAGCAGTGATCGACAGGGATACCAGAACTATGGCTACACCTTC. It encodes CASSDRQGYQNYGYTF.

The chain links TRBV5-1 to TRBJ2-1; 10 bases fit TRBD2. Germline CDR1 reads SGHRS; CDR2 reads YFSETQ. This CDR3 has 17 amino acids. The V gene end was trimmed by 0 bases and the J gene end by 4 bases; junction bases not matched to a gene: 7. CDR3 in DNA: TGCGCCAGCAGCTTGGCCGTTGGGACTAGCGAGTACAATGAGCAGTTCTTC. Its translation: CASSLAVGTSEYNEQFF.

The V call is TRBV9, the J call TRBJ1-3; D not resolved. The CDR3 runs to 15 residues. V was clipped by 2 bases and J by 0 bases, with 9 bases between them. CDR1 is SGDLS, CDR2 YYNGEE, per germline. CDR3 bases: TGTGCCAGCAGCGTTTCAGGTTCCTCTGGAAACACCATATATTTT. Protein sequence: CASSVSGSSGNTIYF. The variable domain in full, with the rest retrieved from reference TRBV9 and TRBJ1-3, is DSGVTQTPKHLITATGQRVTLRCSPRSGDLSVYWYQQSLDQGLQFLIQYYNGEERAKGNILERFSAQQFPDLHSELNLSSLELGDSALYFCASSVSGSSGNTIYFGEGSWLTVV.

The chain uses TRBV7-2 and TRBJ2-7; 8 bases agree with TRBD1. Germline lookup yields CDR1 SGHTA and CDR2 FQGNSA. CDR3 length: 18 residues. The trim removed 8 bases at V and 0 bases at J, leaving 18 bases unmatched. The CDR3 DNA follows: TGTGCCAGCGGGCGGGGCAGGGGGCCCTCAGGGGTCTCCTACGAGCAGTACTTC. The encoded protein is CASGRGRGPSGVSYEQYF.